This T cell receptor (beta chain) appears in the sequencing data of a study of CD8 T cells in ankylosing spondylitis. In the case of this clonotype: The antigen remains undetermined.

The V end lost 1 base, the J end lost 3 bases, and 6 bases lay between the germline ends. The CDR3 consists of 13 residues. The germline V gene has CDR1 LGHDT and CDR2 YNNKEL (reference sequence). TCRdb re-derived calls from the 5' RACE reads in MiXCR, one entry per CDR3 protein. Of roughly 36,000 distinct CDR3 sequences listed, around 14% are singletons. Study conclusions and caveats: Significant enrichment of disease-linked clones was reported in matched ankylosing spondylitis synovial fluid. Some of the motif variants had earlier been found in reactive arthritis patients' fluid and blood. Characteristic of ankylosing spondylitis blood, it appeared, was a TCR beta motif comprising eight highly homologous variants.

Sequenced sample: blood. The source is a male donor with ankylosing spondylitis or in good health (not recorded which). This chain uses TRBV3-1 with TRBJ1-1, with unresolved D. The CDR3 DNA is TGTGCCAGCAGCCAAGTTCGGGACACTGAAGCTTTCTTT. It codes for CASSQVRDTEAFF.